The subject of this entry is one T cell receptor beta chain. The data derive from a study of blood T cell repertoires in COVID-19. Study-level information: The samples span acute and convalescent COVID-19 from the United States, Italy and Spain. PBMCs, B-cell-depleted T cells, or T cells were the source of the cDNA or gDNA that made up the material.

Seattle patient enrollment occurred during active infection, with longitudinal follow-up thereafter. V shed 5 bases, J shed 0 bases, and the junction held 10 bases outside the gene matches. This CDR3 has 17 amino acids. Germline loops: CDR1 LNHDA, CDR2 SQIVND (reference sequence). Authors' analysis steps: Researchers report that nucleated cell counts were estimated from reference gene primer amplification. The protocol was immunoSEQ multiplex PCR, while the TCRdb copy is restricted to in-frame clones and leaves out a portion. That table gives V, J and clone size, and the DNA gave D and trimming. The profile shows tens of thousands of clones, roughly 90% of them singletons.

Material: peripheral blood. The J gene is TRBJ1-5, the V gene TRBV19; TRBD1 matches at 7 bases. The sequence was obtained from a man in his fifties or sixties with COVID-19, enrolled during active disease. The CDR3 loop is CASSLRTGQLSNQPQHF. As DNA, the CDR3 is TGTGCCAGTAGTTTACGCACGGGACAGCTTAGCAATCAGCCCCAGCATTTT.